This TCR beta chain was recovered during a study of tumor and adjacent non-tumor tissue in lung cancer. Turning to the study itself: Histology: under 15 adenocarcinoma, a couple of squamous cell carcinoma, 1 small cell lung cancer. The patients, 9 to 11 men and 5 or 6 women, were roughly 31 to 80 with stage I to III disease.

This sample's RNA came from whole unsorted tissue. Concerning this clonotype itself: The antigen remains unidentified. This clone may be a read error of a much larger clone one base away.

Broader study findings: In normal lung, the top 100 clones were significantly more dominant than in tumor.

TCRbeta libraries were built with three rounds of nested PCR, modified from ARM-PCR. MiXCR, applied by TCRdb to the multiplex PCR reads, yields one record per CDR3 protein. The repertoire includes 100,000 to 150,000 distinct CDR3 sequences, around three fifths of them detected once, and around 13% sits in the top ten. In germline, CDR1 is DFQATT, CDR2 SNEGSKA (reference sequence). V was pared by 0 bases and J by 1 base, with 8 bases between. This CDR3 is built from 14 residues. The TCR sequence derives from a man aged 25-40 years with non-small cell lung cancer. This chain connects TRBV20-1 to TRBJ2-3, with D unresolved. The sample was lung tumor tissue. CDR3 sequence: CSARDGRGTDTQYF. The CDR3 coding sequence is TGCAGTGCTAGAGATGGACGGGGCACAGATACGCAGTATTTT.